This T cell receptor beta chain was profiled in a study of blood T cell repertoires in COVID-19. Overall study: The samples span acute and convalescent COVID-19 from the United States, Italy and Spain. The cDNA or gDNA used as material had been derived from T cells, B-cell-depleted T cells, or PBMCs.

Original processing notes: For nucleated cells, counts were estimated from reference gene primer amplification. Libraries were prepared by immunoSEQ multiplex PCR; TCRdb keeps only in-frame clonotypes and omits some of them. V, J and clone size are those of that table, while D and trimming were read from the DNA. The sample lists roughly 290,000 clones; around nine tenths were seen once. Trimming removed 4 bases from V and 2 bases from J, with 17 bases in between. From germline, CDR1 is KGHSH and CDR2 LQKENI. This CDR3 region has 16 residues. The chain carries TRBV18 and TRBJ1-2; D gene unclear. The sequence was collected from a man aged 25-45 years with acute or convalescent COVID-19. The sequenced sample consisted of peripheral blood. CDR3 region: CASSHGVRGLNYGYTF. In DNA form, the CDR3 reads TGTGCCAGCTCACACGGGGTCCGGGGTTTAAACTATGGCTACACCTTC.